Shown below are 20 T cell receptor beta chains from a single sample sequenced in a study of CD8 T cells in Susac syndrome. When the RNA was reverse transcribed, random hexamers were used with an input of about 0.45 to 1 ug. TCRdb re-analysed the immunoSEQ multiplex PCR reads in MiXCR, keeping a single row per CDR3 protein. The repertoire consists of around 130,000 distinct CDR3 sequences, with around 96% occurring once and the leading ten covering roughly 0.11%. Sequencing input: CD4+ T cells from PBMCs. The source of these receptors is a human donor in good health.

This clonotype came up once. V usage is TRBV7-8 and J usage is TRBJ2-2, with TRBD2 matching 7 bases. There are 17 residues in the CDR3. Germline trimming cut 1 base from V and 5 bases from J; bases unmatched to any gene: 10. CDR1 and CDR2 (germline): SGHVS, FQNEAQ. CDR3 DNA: TGTGCCAGCAGCTTAGGCGGTTCTAGCGGTAGGACCGGGGAGCTGTTTTTT. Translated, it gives CASSLGGSSGRTGELFF.

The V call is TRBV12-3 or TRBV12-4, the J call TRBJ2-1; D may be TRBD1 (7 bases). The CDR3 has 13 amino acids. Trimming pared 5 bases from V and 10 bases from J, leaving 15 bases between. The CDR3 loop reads CASSLRQGGEQFF. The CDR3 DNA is TGTGCCAGCAGTCTTCGACAGGGAGGCGAGCAGTTCTTC.

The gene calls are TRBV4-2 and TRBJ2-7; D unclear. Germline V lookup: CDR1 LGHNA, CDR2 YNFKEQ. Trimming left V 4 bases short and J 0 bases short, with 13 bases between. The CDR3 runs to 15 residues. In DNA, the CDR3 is TGTGCCAGCAGCCCAGCCGCAGCGAACTCCTACGAGCAGTACTTC. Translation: CASSPAAANSYEQYF.

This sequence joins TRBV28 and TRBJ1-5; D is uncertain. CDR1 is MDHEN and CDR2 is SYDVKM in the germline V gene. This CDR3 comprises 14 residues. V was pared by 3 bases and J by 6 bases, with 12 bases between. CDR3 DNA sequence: TGTGCCAGCAGTTTTGTGCCCCCCGGTCAGCCCCAGCATTTT. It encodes CASSFVPPGQPQHF.

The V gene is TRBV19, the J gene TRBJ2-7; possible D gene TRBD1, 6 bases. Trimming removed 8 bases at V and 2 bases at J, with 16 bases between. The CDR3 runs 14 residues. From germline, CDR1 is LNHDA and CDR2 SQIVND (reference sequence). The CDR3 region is CASPGQSKTYEQYF. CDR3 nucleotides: TGTGCCAGTCCTGGACAGTCAAAAACCTACGAGCAGTACTTC.

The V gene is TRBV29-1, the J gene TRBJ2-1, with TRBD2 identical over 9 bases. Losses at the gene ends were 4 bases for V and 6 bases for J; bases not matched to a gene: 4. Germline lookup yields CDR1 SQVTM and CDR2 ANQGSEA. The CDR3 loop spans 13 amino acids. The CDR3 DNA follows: TGCAGCGTTGTAGCGGGAGCCACCAATGAGCAGTTCTTC. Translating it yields CSVVAGATNEQFF.

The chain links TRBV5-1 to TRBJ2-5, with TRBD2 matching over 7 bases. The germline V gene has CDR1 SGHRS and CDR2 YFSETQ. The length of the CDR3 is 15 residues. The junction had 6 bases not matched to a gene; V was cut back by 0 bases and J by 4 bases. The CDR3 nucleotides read TGCGCCAGCAGCTTGGCTCTACCGGGAGGAGAGACCCAGTACTTC. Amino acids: CASSLALPGGETQYF.

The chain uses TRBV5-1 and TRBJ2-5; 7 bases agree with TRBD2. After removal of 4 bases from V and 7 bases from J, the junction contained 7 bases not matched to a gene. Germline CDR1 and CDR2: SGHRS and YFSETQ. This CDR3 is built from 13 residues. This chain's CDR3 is CASSEGGGGTQYF. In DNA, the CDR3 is TGCGCCAGCAGCGAAGGTGGGGGGGGGACCCAGTACTTC.

CDR3: CAVPRVGIYNEQFF. CDR3 nucleotide sequence: TGTGCCGTACCTCGGGTGGGCATATACAATGAGCAGTTCTTC. The chain joins TRBV5-8 to TRBJ2-1; D is uncertain. Per the germline V gene, CDR1 is SGHTS and CDR2 is YDEGEE. The CDR3 spans 14 residues. V lost 10 bases and J lost 4, with 18 bases in between.

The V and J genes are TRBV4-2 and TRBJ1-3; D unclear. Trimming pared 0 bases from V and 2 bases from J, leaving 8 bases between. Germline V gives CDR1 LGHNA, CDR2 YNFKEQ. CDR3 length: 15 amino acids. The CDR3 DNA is TGTGCCAGCAGCCAAGATGGGGATACTGGAAACACCATATATTTT. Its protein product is CASSQDGDTGNTIYF.

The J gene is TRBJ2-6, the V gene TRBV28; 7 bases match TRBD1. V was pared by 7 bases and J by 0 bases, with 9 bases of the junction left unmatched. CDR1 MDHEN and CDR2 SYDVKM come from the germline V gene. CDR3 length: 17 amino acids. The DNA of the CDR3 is TGTGCCAGCATTCCAGGGGGTTTCGGCTCTGGGGCCAACGTCCTGACTTTC. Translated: CASIPGGFGSGANVLTF.

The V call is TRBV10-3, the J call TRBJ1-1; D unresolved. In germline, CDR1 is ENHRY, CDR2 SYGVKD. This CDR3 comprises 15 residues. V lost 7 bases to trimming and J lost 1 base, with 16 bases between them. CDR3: CAIIRSELKNTEAFF. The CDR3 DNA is TGTGCCATCATAAGGAGCGAACTTAAGAACACTGAAGCTTTCTTT.

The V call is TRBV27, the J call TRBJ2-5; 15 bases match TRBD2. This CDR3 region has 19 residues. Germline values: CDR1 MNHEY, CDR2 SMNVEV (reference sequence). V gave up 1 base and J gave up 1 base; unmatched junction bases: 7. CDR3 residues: CASSLWGTSGRNGQETQYF. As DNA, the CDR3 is TGTGCCAGCAGTTTATGGGGGACTAGCGGGAGGAACGGCCAAGAGACCCAGTACTTC.

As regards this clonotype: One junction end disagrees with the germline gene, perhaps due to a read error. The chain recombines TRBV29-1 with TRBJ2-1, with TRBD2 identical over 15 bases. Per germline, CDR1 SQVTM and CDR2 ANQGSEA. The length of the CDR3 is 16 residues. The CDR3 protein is CSVEGLAGGPNNEQFF. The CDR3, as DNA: TGCAGCGTGGAAGGACTAGCGGGAGGGCCGAACAATGAGCAGTTCTTC.

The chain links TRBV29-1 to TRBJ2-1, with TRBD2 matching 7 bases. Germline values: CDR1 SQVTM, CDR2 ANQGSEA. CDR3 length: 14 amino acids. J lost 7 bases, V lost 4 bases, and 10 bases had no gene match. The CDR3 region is CSVVGGRARNEQFF. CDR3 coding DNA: TGCAGCGTTGTTGGTGGGAGGGCCCGGAATGAGCAGTTCTTC.

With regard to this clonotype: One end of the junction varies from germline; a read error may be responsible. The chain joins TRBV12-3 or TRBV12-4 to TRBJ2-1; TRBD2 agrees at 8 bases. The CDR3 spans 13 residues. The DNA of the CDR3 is TGTGCCAGCAGTTCCCTACTTGAGCGGGAGCCGTTCTTC. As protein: CASSSLLEREPFF.

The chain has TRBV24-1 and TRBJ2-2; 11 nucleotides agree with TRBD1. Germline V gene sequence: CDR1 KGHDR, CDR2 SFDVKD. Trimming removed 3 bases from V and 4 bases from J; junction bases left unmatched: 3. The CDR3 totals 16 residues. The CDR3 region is CATSDRTGGLTGELFF. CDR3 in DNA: TGTGCCACCAGTGATCGGACAGGGGGCCTCACCGGGGAGCTGTTTTTT.

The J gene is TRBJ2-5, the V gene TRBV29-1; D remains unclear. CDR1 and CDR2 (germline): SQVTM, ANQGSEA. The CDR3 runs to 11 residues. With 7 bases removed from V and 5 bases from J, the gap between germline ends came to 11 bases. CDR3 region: CSANTPETQYF. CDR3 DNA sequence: TGCAGCGCAAACACCCCGGAGACCCAGTACTTC.

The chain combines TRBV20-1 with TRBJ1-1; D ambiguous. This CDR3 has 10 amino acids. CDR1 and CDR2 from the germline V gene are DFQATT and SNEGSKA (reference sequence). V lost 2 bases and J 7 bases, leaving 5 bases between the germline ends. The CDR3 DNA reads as TGCAGTGCTAGAATGAATGAAGCTTTCTTT. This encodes CSARMNEAFF.

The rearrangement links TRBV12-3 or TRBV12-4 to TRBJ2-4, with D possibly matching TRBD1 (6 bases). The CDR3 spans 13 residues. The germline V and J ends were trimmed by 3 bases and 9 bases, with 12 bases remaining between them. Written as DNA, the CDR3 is TGTGCCAGCAGTTTGAGGGGGTCGGGCATTCAGTACTTC. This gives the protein CASSLRGSGIQYF.